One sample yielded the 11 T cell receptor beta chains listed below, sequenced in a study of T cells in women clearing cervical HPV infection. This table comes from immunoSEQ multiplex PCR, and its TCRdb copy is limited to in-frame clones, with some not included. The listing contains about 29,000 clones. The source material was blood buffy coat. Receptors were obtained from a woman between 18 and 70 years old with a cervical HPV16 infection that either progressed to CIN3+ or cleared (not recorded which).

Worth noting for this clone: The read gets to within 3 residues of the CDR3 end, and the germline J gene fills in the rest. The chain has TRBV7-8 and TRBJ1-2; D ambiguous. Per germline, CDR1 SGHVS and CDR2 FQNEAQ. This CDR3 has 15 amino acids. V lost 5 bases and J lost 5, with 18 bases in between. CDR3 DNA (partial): TGTGCCAGCAGCCCTGAGAGGGCAATCAATTATGGC. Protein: CASSPERAINYG. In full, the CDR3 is CASSPERAINYGYTF.

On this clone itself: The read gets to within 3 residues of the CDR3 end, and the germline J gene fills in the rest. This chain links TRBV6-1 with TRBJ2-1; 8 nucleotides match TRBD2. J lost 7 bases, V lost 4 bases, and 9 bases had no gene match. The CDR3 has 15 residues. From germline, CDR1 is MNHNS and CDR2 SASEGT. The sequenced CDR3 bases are TGTGCCAGCAGTGGTTCCAGCGGGAGCAGGAATGAG. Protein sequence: CASSGSSGSRNE. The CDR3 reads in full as CASSGSSGSRNEQFF.

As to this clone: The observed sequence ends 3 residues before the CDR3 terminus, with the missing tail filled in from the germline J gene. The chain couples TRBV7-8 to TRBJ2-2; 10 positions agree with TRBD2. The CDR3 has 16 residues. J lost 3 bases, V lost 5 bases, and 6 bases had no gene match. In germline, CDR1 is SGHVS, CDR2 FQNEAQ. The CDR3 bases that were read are TGTGCCAGCAGCGTGCCTAGCGGGAGCGACACCGGGGAG. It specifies CASSVPSGSDTGE. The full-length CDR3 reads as CASSVPSGSDTGELFF. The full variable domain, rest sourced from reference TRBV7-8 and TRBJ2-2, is GAGVSQSPRYKVAKRGQDVALRCDPISGHVSLFWYQQALGQGPEFLTYFQNEAQLDKSGLPSDRFFAERPEGSVSTLKIQRTQQEDSAVYLCASSVPSGSDTGELFFGEGSRLTVL.

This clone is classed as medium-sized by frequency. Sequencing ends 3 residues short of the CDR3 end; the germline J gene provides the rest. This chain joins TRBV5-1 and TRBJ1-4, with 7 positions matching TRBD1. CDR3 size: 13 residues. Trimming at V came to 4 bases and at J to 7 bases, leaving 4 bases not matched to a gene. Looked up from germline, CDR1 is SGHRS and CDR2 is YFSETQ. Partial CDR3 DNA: TGCGCCAGCAGCAGGTGGACAGGTGAAAAA. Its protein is CASSRWTGEK. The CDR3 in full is CASSRWTGEKLFF.

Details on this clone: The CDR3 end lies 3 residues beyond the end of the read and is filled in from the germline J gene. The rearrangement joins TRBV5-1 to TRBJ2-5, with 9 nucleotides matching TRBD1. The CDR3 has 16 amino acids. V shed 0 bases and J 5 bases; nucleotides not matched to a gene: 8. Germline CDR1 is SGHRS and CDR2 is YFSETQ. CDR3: CASSLATGQGRETQYF. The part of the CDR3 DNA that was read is TGCGCCAGCAGCTTGGCCACGGGACAGGGAAGGGAGACC.

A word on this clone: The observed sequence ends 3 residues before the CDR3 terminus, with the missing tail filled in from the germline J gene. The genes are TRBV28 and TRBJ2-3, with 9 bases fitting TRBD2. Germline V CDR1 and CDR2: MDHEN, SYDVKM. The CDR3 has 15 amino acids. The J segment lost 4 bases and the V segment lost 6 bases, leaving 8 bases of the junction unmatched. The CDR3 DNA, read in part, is TGTGCCAGCAGCTCCCATAGCGGGAGTTCAGATACG. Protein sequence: CASSSHSGSSDT. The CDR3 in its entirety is CASSSHSGSSDTQYF.

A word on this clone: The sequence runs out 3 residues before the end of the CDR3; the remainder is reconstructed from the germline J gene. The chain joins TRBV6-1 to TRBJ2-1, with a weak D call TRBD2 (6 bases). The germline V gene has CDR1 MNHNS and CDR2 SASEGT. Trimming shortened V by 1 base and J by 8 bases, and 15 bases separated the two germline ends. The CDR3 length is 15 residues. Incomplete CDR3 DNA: TGTGCCAGCAGTGAAGGGCGCGGGGCTGTCGATGAG. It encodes CASSEGRGAVDE. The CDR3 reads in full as CASSEGRGAVDEQFF.

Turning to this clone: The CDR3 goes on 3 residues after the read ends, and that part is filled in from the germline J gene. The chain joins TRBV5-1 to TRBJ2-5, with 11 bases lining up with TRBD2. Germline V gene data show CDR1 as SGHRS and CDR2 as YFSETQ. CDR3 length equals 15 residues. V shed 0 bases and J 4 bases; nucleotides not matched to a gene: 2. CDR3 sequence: CASSLAGTSGETQYF. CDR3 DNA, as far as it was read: TGCGCCAGCAGCTTGGCCGGGACTAGCGGAGAGACC.

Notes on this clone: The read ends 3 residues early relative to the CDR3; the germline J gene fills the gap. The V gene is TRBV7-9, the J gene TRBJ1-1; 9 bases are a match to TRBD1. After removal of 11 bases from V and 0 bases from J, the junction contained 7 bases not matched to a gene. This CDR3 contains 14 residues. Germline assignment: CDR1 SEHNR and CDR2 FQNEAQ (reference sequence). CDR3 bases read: TGTGCCCTAGGTACAGGGGGCTTGAACACTGAA. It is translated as CALGTGGLNTE. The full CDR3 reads CALGTGGLNTEAFF.

Here the CDR3 reads CASSDRVGANVLTF. The sequenced CDR3 bases are TGTGCCAGCAGTGACCGTGTAGGGGCCAACGTC. The chain uses TRBV6-4 and TRBJ2-6; D is undetermined. The CDR3 end is not reached by the read, which stops 3 residues before it; the germline J gene fills it in. V was clipped by 2 bases and J by 4 bases, with 6 bases between them. CDR1 is MRHNA, CDR2 SNTAGT, per germline. The CDR3 has 14 amino acids.

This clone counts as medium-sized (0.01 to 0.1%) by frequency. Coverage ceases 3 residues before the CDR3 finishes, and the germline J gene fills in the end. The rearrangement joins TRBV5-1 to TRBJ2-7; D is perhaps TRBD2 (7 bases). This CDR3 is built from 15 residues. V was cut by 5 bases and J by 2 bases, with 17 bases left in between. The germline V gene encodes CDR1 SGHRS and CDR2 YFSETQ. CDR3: CASRMGAGATYEQYF. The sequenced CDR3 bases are TGCGCCAGCAGAATGGGGGCGGGGGCGACCTACGAG.